The rows below give T cell receptor beta chains drawn from one sample of a study of blood T cell repertoires in COVID-19. The assay was immunoSEQ multiplex PCR, and TCRdb's table has in-frame clones only and misses some. The sample consists of 150,000 to 200,000 clones, 88% of them appearing once. Sequenced: PBMCs or T cells enriched from blood (not recorded which). The source is a woman younger than 35 who had recovered from COVID-19. Both conserved end residues are trimmed from each CDR3. The size field is filled for only some rows; it gives once, few, many or a size class.

v_call clone_size cdr3_aa
TRBV16 NA ASRDKNNSPLH
TRBV4-1 few ASSQDLVMGSGVTDTQY
TRBV6-1 NA ASSDYSVGQVNNQPQH
TRBV28 NA ASNGGGNTIY
TRBV28 NA ASSLLAGAKAGNTIY
TRBV7-9 NA ASSPPTGGGVHGGYT
TRBV28 NA ASRADEKLF
TRBV13 NA ASSLAWGQENTEAF
TRBV29-1 NA SVGGGDQPQH
TRBV20-1 NA SASRTGQETQY
TRBV28 NA ASRRLWSGQGREKLF
TRBV27 once ASSPGTVDSPLH
TRBV6-2/TRBV6-3 few ASSLREVGETQY
TRBV9 NA ASSPSGQAAF
TRBV7-2 NA ASSLSGDNYGYT
TRBV27 NA ASSLDRDHYGYT
TRBV5-8 few ASSSGIRTEAF
TRBV4-1 NA ASSPPDRANTGELF